A selection of T cell receptor beta chains follows, all from one sample in a study of T cell responses to AZD1222 COVID-19 vaccine. Data came from immunoSEQ multiplex PCR; TCRdb stores just in-frame clones and leaves some out. Of about 120,000 clones detected, around 92% appear once; the ten largest clones hold about 14%. The sequencing used peripheral blood, collected on day 0 of AZD1222 vaccination. These receptors originate from an adult in good health. CDR3s include the opening cysteine and the closing phenylalanine or tryptophan. Fields, in order: CDR3 DNA, CDR3 protein, J gene, V gene, D gene, clone size. The D gene is left open where the match is weak. Only part of the rows carry a size: once, few, many, or a class if the clone is expanded.

TGTGCCAGCAGCCAGAGGAGGGCGGGGGCGCTGGACACTGAAGCTTTCTTT CASSQRRAGALDTEAFF TRBJ1-1 TRBV11-2 NA NA
TGTGCCACCAGCATAGGACAGGAATATGGCTACACCTTC CATSIGQEYGYTF TRBJ1-2 TRBV15 TRBD1 once
TGCGCCAGCAGCACGGAGGGGGGAGTCGAGCAGTACTTC CASSTEGGVEQYF TRBJ2-7 TRBV4-3 NA NA
TGCAGCGTTTCGACTAGCGGGAGGGCCTTCGATGAGCAGTTCTTC CSVSTSGRAFDEQFF TRBJ2-1 TRBV29-1 TRBD2 NA
TGTGCCAGCAGCTTAGGAGGGACTACAGATACGCAGTATTTT CASSLGGTTDTQYF TRBJ2-3 TRBV11-3 NA NA
TGTGCCAGCCTCAGGGTTGGGGACACTGAAGCTTTCTTT CASLRVGDTEAFF TRBJ1-1 TRBV6-5 NA NA
TGTGCCAGCAGCCAAGAGATAGGGTGGGAATCCTACGAGCAGTACTTC CASSQEIGWESYEQYF TRBJ2-7 TRBV14 NA NA
TGTGCCAGCAGCGCGATAGCGGACCCCTACGAGCAGTACTTC CASSAIADPYEQYF TRBJ2-7 TRBV7-9 NA NA
TGTGCCAGCAGCTCCCTTGGGGCGGGAACTGCTGATACGCAGTATTTT CASSSLGAGTADTQYF TRBJ2-3 TRBV7-2 NA NA
TGTGCCAGCAGCCCCCGGACAGGGCCAGTGAACACTGAAGCTTTCTTT CASSPRTGPVNTEAFF TRBJ1-1 TRBV11-2 TRBD1 NA
TGCAGCGTTTTTGCTGCGGGAAGTAGCGATGAGCAGTTCTTC CSVFAAGSSDEQFF TRBJ2-1 TRBV29-1 NA NA
TGTGCCAGCAGCTTAGTCCGGGGCAATCAGCCCCAGCATTTT CASSLVRGNQPQHF TRBJ1-5 TRBV7-8 NA NA
TGTGCCAGCAGCCTAGGCGGGCAGGAAGAAGCTTTCTTT CASSLGGQEEAFF TRBJ1-1 TRBV3-1/TRBV3-2 NA NA
TGTGCCAGCAGCTTTAGGGGGTATAGCAATCAGCCCCAGCATTTT CASSFRGYSNQPQHF TRBJ1-5 TRBV5-6 NA few
TGTGCCAGTACCCCGGGGGACAGGGCCACCGGGGAGCTGTTTTTT CASTPGDRATGELFF TRBJ2-2 TRBV19 TRBD1 NA
TGCAGCGGCGTCGGGGACAGCCGAGGGGTATCTGGAAACACCATATATTTT CSGVGDSRGVSGNTIYF TRBJ1-3 TRBV29-1 TRBD1 NA
TGCGCCAGCAGTGACCCTCGGGGGGCAACAGATACGCAGTATTTT CASSDPRGATDTQYF TRBJ2-3 TRBV10-1 NA NA
TGTGCCAGCAGTCTATCCTCTTACCCCTACGAGCAGTACTTC CASSLSSYPYEQYF TRBJ2-7 TRBV27 NA NA
TGTGCCAGCAGTTCGACAGATAACTATGGCTACACCTTC CASSSTDNYGYTF TRBJ1-2 TRBV27 NA NA
TGTGCCAGTATCACCACAGGGAAGACATCAGATGAAAAACTGTTTTTT CASITTGKTSDEKLFF TRBJ1-4 TRBV19 NA NA
TGTGCCAGCAGCGTAGGAGGTACTGGAGATACGCAGTATTTT CASSVGGTGDTQYF TRBJ2-3 TRBV9 NA NA
TGTGCCAGTTCCACAGGGGGCGAAAATCAGCCCCAGCATTTT CASSTGGENQPQHF TRBJ1-5 TRBV6-5 TRBD1 many
TGCGCCAGCAGCCGGAATAAACCGGACAGGACCCGAGCCTACGAGCAGTACTTC CASSRNKPDRTRAYEQYF TRBJ2-7 TRBV4-3 TRBD1 NA
TGCAGTGCAAATACGGGGGCTGGCTACACCTTC CSANTGAGYTF TRBJ1-2 TRBV20-1 NA NA
TGTGCCAGTTGCGCGGCGGGAACTTGGGAGACCCAGTACTTC CASCAAGTWETQYF TRBJ2-5 TRBV6-5 NA NA
TGCAGCGGGGGAGGCCAGATGATCAATGAGCAGTTCTTC CSGGGQMINEQFF TRBJ2-1 TRBV29-1 NA NA
TGTGCCAGCAGCGTAGATGTAAAAAGGAACACTGAAGCTTTCTTT CASSVDVKRNTEAFF TRBJ1-1 TRBV9 NA NA
TGTGCCACGAGGGGGGCGGGAGCGTCTGGCAATGAGCAGTTCTTC CATRGAGASGNEQFF TRBJ2-1 TRBV6-5 NA NA
TGTGCCACCAGCAGAGATCGGTTGAACACTGAAGCTTTCTTT CATSRDRLNTEAFF TRBJ1-1 TRBV15 NA once
TGTGCCAGCAGCATAAGAGGGCTAGCGGGAGGAAGGGCCCAAACAGATACGCAGTATTTT CASSIRGLAGGRAQTDTQYF TRBJ2-3 TRBV7-9 TRBD2 NA
TGTGCCAGCACTTCCGGGACGGGAGTCTACGAGCAGTACTTC CASTSGTGVYEQYF TRBJ2-7 TRBV28 NA NA
TGTGCCAGCAGTCTGACAGGAAAACTGTTTTTT CASSLTGKLFF TRBJ1-4 TRBV12-3/TRBV12-4 NA NA
TGCGCCAGCAGTGAGTCAGCCGGGAACACTGAAGCTTTCTTT CASSESAGNTEAFF TRBJ1-1 TRBV10-1 NA NA
TGTGCCAGCAGCTTAGGGGCATATAGCAATCAGCCCCAGCATTTT CASSLGAYSNQPQHF TRBJ1-5 TRBV7-6 NA NA
TGTGCCAGCAGAGGGTGGTCAGGGGAATCGCCCGGGGAGCTGTTTTTT CASRGWSGESPGELFF TRBJ2-2 TRBV27 NA NA
TGTGCCAGTAGACGGGAGCGCGGCACCGGGGAGCTGTTTTTT CASRRERGTGELFF TRBJ2-2 TRBV19 NA NA
TGCGCCAGCAGCTCCGACTTCGCCTACGAGCAGTACTTC CASSSDFAYEQYF TRBJ2-7 TRBV5-1 NA once
TGTGCCAGCAGTCGTTCCGGGACAGGGAACACTGAAGCTTTCTTT CASSRSGTGNTEAFF TRBJ1-1 TRBV6-5 TRBD1 NA
TGTGCCACCAGCAGAGAGCCAGGGGGCTTGCGTGAAAAACTGTTTTTT CATSREPGGLREKLFF TRBJ1-4 TRBV15 TRBD1 NA
TGTGCCAGCAGCCAAGCTGTAGGCGGGCAAGAGACCCAGTACTTC CASSQAVGGQETQYF TRBJ2-5 TRBV3-1/TRBV3-2 NA NA
TGCAGTGCTAGCGAGGGGGGTGGCTACACCTTC CSASEGGGYTF TRBJ1-2 TRBV20-1 NA NA
TGTGCCAGCAGCTTATATGGGTCCGAGCAGTACTTC CASSLYGSEQYF TRBJ2-7 TRBV7-2 NA once
TGTGCCAGCAGTGATTCTGGATTTGGAAACACCATATATTTT CASSDSGFGNTIYF TRBJ1-3 TRBV2 NA NA
TGTGCCACCAGTGATTTAACAGGGGGCTCATGGTCACCCCTCCACTTT CATSDLTGGSWSPLHF TRBJ1-6 TRBV24-1 TRBD1 NA
TGTGCCAGCACCCAGGGTTCTGGGAACACTGAAGCTTTCTTT CASTQGSGNTEAFF TRBJ1-1 TRBV6-5 NA NA
TGTGCCAGTGCCCCCTGGACAGCATACAATGAGCAGTTCTTC CASAPWTAYNEQFF TRBJ2-1 TRBV11-2 NA NA
TGTGCCAGCAGTTACTCGTTTTCCGTGCCTGAAGCTTTCTTT CASSYSFSVPEAFF TRBJ1-1 TRBV6-5 NA NA
TGTGCCAGCTCACCACGGACCGAGGCTGAAGCTTTCTTT CASSPRTEAEAFF TRBJ1-1 TRBV18 NA NA
TGTGCCAGCAGTTACACACACCGACGTGGTGAAGCTTTCTTT CASSYTHRRGEAFF TRBJ1-1 TRBV6-5 NA NA
TGCGCCAGCAGCTTGGATGAGATGGGAAAAGGAGATGGCTACACCTTC CASSLDEMGKGDGYTF TRBJ1-2 TRBV5-1 NA NA
TGTGCCAGCAGGATAAGCGGGGGGGCCGCCGGCCATGAGCAGTTCTTC CASRISGGAAGHEQFF TRBJ2-1 TRBV27 TRBD2 NA
TGTGCCAGCAGCTTAGGCCTTGACCGTTTTTATGAAAAACTGTTTTTT CASSLGLDRFYEKLFF TRBJ1-4 TRBV13 NA NA
TGCGCCAGCAGCCAGGACAGGGGGCTGAACACCATATATTTT CASSQDRGLNTIYF TRBJ1-3 TRBV4-3 TRBD1 NA
TGTGCCAGCAGCTCGGACGTCGGAAACACCATATATTTT CASSSDVGNTIYF TRBJ1-3 TRBV5-5 NA NA
TGTGCCAGCAGCTTGGCCATTGAAGCTTTCTTT CASSLAIEAFF TRBJ1-1 TRBV5-6 NA NA
TGTGCCAGCAGCCAAGATCCAGGTGAATACTATGGCTACACCTTC CASSQDPGEYYGYTF TRBJ1-2 TRBV3-1/TRBV3-2 NA NA
TGTGCCAGCAGCCGAACGACAGGGTCGAGCAATCAGCCCCAGCATTTT CASSRTTGSSNQPQHF TRBJ1-5 TRBV5-5 TRBD1 NA